These 9 T cell receptor beta chains were all obtained from the same sample, sequenced in a study of blood T cell repertoires in COVID-19. The repertoire was sequenced with immunoSEQ multiplex PCR; TCRdb's copy has only in-frame clones and lacks some. This sample carries approximately 70,000 clones, 91% of them seen once, and the ten largest clones take about an eighth. The sequenced sample consisted of peripheral blood. Receptors were obtained from a human donor with active COVID-19. The donor label of this sample is uncertain.

The chain joins TRBV6-5 to TRBJ2-7; 12 bases are shared with TRBD2. With 4 bases clipped from V and 3 bases from J, the junction kept 4 bases outside the gene matches. This CDR3 is built from 15 residues. From germline, CDR1 is MNHEY and CDR2 SVGAGI. The CDR3 spells CASSLGLAGYYEQYF. CDR3 nucleotide sequence: TGTGCCAGCAGTTTGGGACTAGCGGGTTACTACGAGCAGTACTTC.

V usage is TRBV2 and J usage is TRBJ1-1, with TRBD1 as a possible D gene (5 bases). The germline gives CDR1 SNHLY, CDR2 FYNNEI. With 7 bases removed from V and 5 bases from J, the gap between germline ends came to 14 bases. This CDR3 has 13 residues. The CDR3 nucleotides read TGTGCCAGCACACCGACGGGGGATACTGAAGCTTTCTTT. The encoded protein is CASTPTGDTEAFF.

This chain links TRBV27 with TRBJ2-7; TRBD2 is a possible D gene (6 bases). Germline CDR1 and CDR2: MNHEY and SMNVEV (reference sequence). Trimming took off 9 bases at V and 4 bases at J, with 7 bases between the two ends. This CDR3 region has 10 residues. The CDR3 coding sequence is TGTGCCAGTGGGAGGTACGAGCAGTACTTC. Its protein is CASGRYEQYF.

The V and J genes are TRBV2 and TRBJ1-1; D may be TRBD1 (6 bases). Trimming took off 7 bases at V and 1 base at J, with 10 bases between the two ends. Germline V CDR1 and CDR2: SNHLY, FYNNEI. The CDR3 loop spans 13 amino acids. The CDR3 loop reads CASTMTGNTEAFF. The CDR3 DNA sequence: TGTGCCAGCACTATGACAGGGAACACTGAAGCTTTCTTT.

The chain carries TRBV29-1 and TRBJ2-5; 8 bases are shared with TRBD2. V shed 4 bases and J 5 bases; nucleotides not matched to a gene: 9. Germline V gene sequence: CDR1 SQVTM, CDR2 ANQGSEA. This CDR3 has 14 amino acids. The CDR3 reads CSVVNGTRSETQYF. CDR3 DNA: TGCAGCGTTGTAAACGGGACTAGATCCGAGACCCAGTACTTC.

The gene calls are TRBV29-1 and TRBJ1-1, with 9 bases fitting TRBD1. Germline loops: CDR1 SQVTM, CDR2 ANQGSEA. This CDR3 spans 13 amino acids. V lost 1 base and J lost 5; bases outside the gene matches: 2. Written as DNA, the CDR3 is TGCAGCGTTGAAGTGGGACAGGGAACTGAAGCTTTCTTT. Encoded protein: CSVEVGQGTEAFF.

The CDR3 DNA sequence: TGTGCCAGTAGTAGACAGACTAATCAGCCCCAGCATTTT. Its translation: CASSRQTNQPQHF. The chain has TRBV19 and TRBJ1-5; perhaps TRBD1 as D (5 bases). Per the germline V gene, CDR1 is LNHDA and CDR2 is SQIVND (reference sequence). The CDR3 totals 13 residues. V lost 4 bases and J lost 4, with 8 bases in between.

This chain joins TRBV9 and TRBJ2-2, with D unresolved. The germline gives CDR1 SGDLS, CDR2 YYNGEE. The CDR3 covers 14 residues. The germline V and J ends were trimmed by 0 bases and 4 bases, with 7 bases remaining between them. CDR3 nucleotides: TGTGCCAGCAGCGTAGGAGAGGCCACCGGGGAGCTGTTTTTT. This sequence encodes CASSVGEATGELFF.

The chain is built from TRBV5-1 and TRBJ2-1; possibly TRBD1 for D (6 bases). Trimming stripped 6 bases from V and 7 bases from J, with 14 bases between. The CDR3 length is 13 residues. Germline V gene sequence: CDR1 SGHRS, CDR2 YFSETQ. CDR3 sequence reads: CASTQQGRNEQFF. As DNA, the CDR3 is TGCGCCAGCACCCAACAGGGTCGGAATGAGCAGTTCTTC.